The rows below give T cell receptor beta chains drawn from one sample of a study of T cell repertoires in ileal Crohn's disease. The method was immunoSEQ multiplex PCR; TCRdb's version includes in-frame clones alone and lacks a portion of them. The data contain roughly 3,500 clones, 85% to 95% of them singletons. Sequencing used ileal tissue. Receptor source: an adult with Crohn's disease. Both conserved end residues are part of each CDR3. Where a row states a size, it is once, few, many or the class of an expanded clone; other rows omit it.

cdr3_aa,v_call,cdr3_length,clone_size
CASSNFQGPYGYTF,TRBV28,14,.
CASSFTGILVGAFF,TRBV7-9,14,.
CASSSGTANQPQHF,TRBV7-6,14,once
CATSRVLDHPPNTEAFF,TRBV15,17,.
CASSLGDTNGYTF,TRBV13,13,.
CASSLMVWGGGDEQFF,TRBV7-3,16,once
CASRRTGDNEQFF,TRBV11-3,13,.
CASSHGQKLRSEQFF,TRBV14,15,.
CASSTQNTGELFF,TRBV4-3,13,.
CASSSAGGYNEQFF,TRBV11-2,14,few
CASSIRPGQGYGYTF,TRBV13,15,.
CASSPRTVSYEQYF,TRBV7-8,14,.
CASSLDLGTDYGYTF,TRBV7-2,15,once
CASSPLGTDTQYF,TRBV7-3,13,.
CASSPTLDRLYGYTF,TRBV18,15,.
CSVDTSGNGETQYF,TRBV29-1,14,.
CASSSGLAGDGDTQYF,TRBV7-9,16,.
CASSLGQGGIKVDEQYF,TRBV5-6,17,.
CASSYSWIRDTEAFF,TRBV6-5,15,.
CSVVGGGTYNEQFF,TRBV29-1,14,.
CASRGPGTAYGYTF,TRBV5-1,14,.
CARGTGASNQPQHF,TRBV2,14,.
CASSPQGESYGYTF,TRBV16,14,.
CSVYSGAPSYEQYF,TRBV29-1,14,.
CASSLEGGRYGYTF,TRBV5-1,14,.
CASSFTRQGRNEQFF,TRBV7-9,15,.
CASSLMTGGYEQYF,TRBV7-2,14,.
CASRNTGSYEQYF,TRBV6-5,13,.
CASSSKTETEAFF,TRBV7-3,13,.
CASSDRVAAFF,TRBV14,11,.
CAIAGTGNQPQHF,TRBV19,13,once
CASKYQGSGRGDTQYF,TRBV27,16,.
CSVLLLGRIGYTF,TRBV29-1,13,.
CASSQTGLAGGGTGELFF,TRBV4-1,18,once
CASSPGIIQETQYF,TRBV18,14,.
CASSRDRGSPQHF,TRBV19,13,.
CASSLERRYTQYF,TRBV11-2,13,.